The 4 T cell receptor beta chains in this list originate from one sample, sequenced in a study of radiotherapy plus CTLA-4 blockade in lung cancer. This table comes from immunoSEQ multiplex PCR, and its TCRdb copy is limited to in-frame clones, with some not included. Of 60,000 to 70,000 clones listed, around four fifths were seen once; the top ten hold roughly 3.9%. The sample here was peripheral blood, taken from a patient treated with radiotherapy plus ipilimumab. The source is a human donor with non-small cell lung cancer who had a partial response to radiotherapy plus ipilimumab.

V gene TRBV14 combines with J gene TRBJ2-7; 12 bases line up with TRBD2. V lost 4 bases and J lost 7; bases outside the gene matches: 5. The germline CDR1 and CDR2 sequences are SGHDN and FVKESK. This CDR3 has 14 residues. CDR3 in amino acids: CASSPLAGGREQYF. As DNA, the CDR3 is TGTGCCAGCAGCCCACTAGCGGGAGGACGGGAGCAGTACTTC.

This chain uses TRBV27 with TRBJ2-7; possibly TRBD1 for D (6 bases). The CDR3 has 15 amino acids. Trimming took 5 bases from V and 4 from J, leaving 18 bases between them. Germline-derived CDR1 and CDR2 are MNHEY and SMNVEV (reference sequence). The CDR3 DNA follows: TGTGCCAGCAGTCCCTATCGGGGCAGGGGATACGAGCAGTACTTC. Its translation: CASSPYRGRGYEQYF.

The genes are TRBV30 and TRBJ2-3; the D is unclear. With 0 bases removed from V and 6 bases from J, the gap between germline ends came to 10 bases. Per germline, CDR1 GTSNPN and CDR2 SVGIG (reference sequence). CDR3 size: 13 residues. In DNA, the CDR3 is TGTGCCTGGAGTGTTAATTTTCGGGATACGCAGTATTTT. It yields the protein CAWSVNFRDTQYF.

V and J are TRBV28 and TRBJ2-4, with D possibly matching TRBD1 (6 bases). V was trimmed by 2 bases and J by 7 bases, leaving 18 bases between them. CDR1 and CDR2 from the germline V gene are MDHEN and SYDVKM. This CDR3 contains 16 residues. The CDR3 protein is CASSLPLQGPRNIQYF. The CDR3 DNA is TGTGCCAGCAGTTTACCCCTACAGGGTCCGAGGAACATTCAGTACTTC.